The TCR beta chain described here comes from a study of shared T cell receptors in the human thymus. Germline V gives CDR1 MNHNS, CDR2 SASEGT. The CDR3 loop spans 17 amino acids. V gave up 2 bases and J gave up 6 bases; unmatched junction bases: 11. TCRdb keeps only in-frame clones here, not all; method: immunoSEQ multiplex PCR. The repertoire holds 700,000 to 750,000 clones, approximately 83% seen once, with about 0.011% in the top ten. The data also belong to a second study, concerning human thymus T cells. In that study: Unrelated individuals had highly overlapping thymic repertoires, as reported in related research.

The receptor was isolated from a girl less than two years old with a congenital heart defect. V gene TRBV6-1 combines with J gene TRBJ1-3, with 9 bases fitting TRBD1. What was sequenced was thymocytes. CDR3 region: CASSERGGQGVANTIYF. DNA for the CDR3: TGTGCCAGCAGTGAACGGGGGGGACAGGGAGTTGCAAACACCATATATTTT.